One and the same sample provided the 13 T cell receptor beta chains below, sequenced in a study of human T cells and chemical hapten exposure. TCRdb independently ran MiXCR on the RACE reads; one entry per CDR3 protein. There are 99,000 or so distinct CDR3 sequences in the sample; 11% occur only once, and under 3.5% lies in the top ten. Time point indicated: pre-sensitization, week 0. Treatment reported: therapeutic diphenylcyclopropenone sensitization with weekly scalp DPC. Sequencing was performed on whole blood, taken in connection with sensitization to the hapten diphenylcyclopropenone (DPC). These receptors all come from a woman aged 55-69 years with alopecia areata. Some clones in this sample may be carry-over from other donors' samples.

Only a few counts were recorded for this clonotype. The chain links TRBV18 to TRBJ1-2; D is undetermined. The CDR3 has 13 amino acids. Trimming cost V 5 bases and J 4 bases, with 11 bases left between them. Germline CDR1 is KGHSH and CDR2 is LQKENI. The DNA of the CDR3 is TGTGCCAGCTCAGGGCAGGAGACCTATGGCTACACCTTC. It encodes CASSGQETYGYTF.

At least ten counts were recorded for this clonotype. The rearrangement links TRBV12-3 or TRBV12-4 to TRBJ1-4; D not resolved. Trimming shortened V by 5 bases and J by 2 bases, and 9 bases separated the two germline ends. This CDR3 is built from 14 residues. The CDR3 bases are TGTGCCAGCAGTGAGGGTTACACTAATGAAAAACTGTTTTTT. It specifies CASSEGYTNEKLFF.

This clonotype has only a few counts. V usage is TRBV10-3 and J usage is TRBJ1-2; D uncertain. Germline-derived CDR1 and CDR2 are ENHRY and SYGVKD. Between the trimmed V and J ends, which lost 7 bases and 8 bases, there was a span of 17 bases. The CDR3 spans 13 residues. The DNA of the CDR3 is TGTGCCATCACCGCGGACGGCTATGGCGGCTACACCTTC. Translation: CAITADGYGGYTF.

The chain couples TRBV27 to TRBJ1-5, with 7 nucleotides matching TRBD1. J was trimmed by 11 bases and V by 6 bases; bases with no gene match: 13. Germline CDR1 is MNHEY and CDR2 is SMNVEV (reference sequence). This CDR3 has 14 residues. The CDR3 bases are TGTGCCAGCAGCCATACAGGGGAGGTCAGGGCCCAGCATTTT. It translates to CASSHTGEVRAQHF.

The sample holds many counts of this clonotype. The genes are TRBV19 and TRBJ1-5; D may be TRBD1 (6 bases). Between the trimmed V and J ends, which lost 5 bases and 5 bases, there was a span of 25 bases. This CDR3 contains 18 residues. Germline V gene sequence: CDR1 LNHDA, CDR2 SQIVND (reference sequence). The CDR3 DNA reads TGTGCCAGTAGTCCCGGGGGCACCTCAGGTGGGGACGATCAGCCCCAGCATTTT. This codes for CASSPGGTSGGDDQPQHF.

The sample holds many counts of this clonotype. The rearrangement joins TRBV7-9 to TRBJ2-6; 8 positions match TRBD1. Germline V CDR1 and CDR2: SEHNR, FQNEAQ (reference sequence). The CDR3 is 15 amino acids. V was clipped by 4 bases and J by 4 bases; unmatched bases: 3. CDR3 residues: CASSYRGLGANVLTF. Here the CDR3 DNA reads TGTGCCAGCAGCTACAGGGGGTTGGGGGCCAACGTCCTGACTTTC.

This clonotype was recorded at least ten times. CDR3 DNA sequence: TGTGCCAGCAGCGGAGACGGGAGGATTGAGTACGAGCAGTACTTC. Its translation is CASSGDGRIEYEQYF. The chain joins TRBV6-1 to TRBJ2-7, with 7 nucleotides matching TRBD2. The CDR3 length is 15 residues. Germline CDR1 and CDR2: MNHNS and SASEGT. V was clipped by 6 bases and J by 4 bases; unmatched bases: 12.

Written as DNA, the CDR3 is TGTGCCAGCAGTGCGTCGCAGGGGCGAGGAAACACCATATATTTT. Amino acids: CASSASQGRGNTIYF. This chain connects TRBV2 to TRBJ1-3; tentative D call: TRBD1 (6 bases). The CDR3 runs to 15 residues. Germline assignment: CDR1 SNHLY and CDR2 FYNNEI. V lost 4 bases to trimming and J lost 4 bases, with 14 bases between them.

Remarks on this clonotype: A single base separates this from a much larger clone, so it may be a read error. The rearrangement joins TRBV10-2 to TRBJ2-7; D is undetermined. The germline V gene has CDR1 WSHSY and CDR2 SAAADI. The CDR3 extends over 13 amino acids. Trimming cost V 3 bases and J 8 bases, with 14 bases left between them. Written as DNA, the CDR3 is TGCGCCAGCAGTGACGTCCGTACGTACAAGCAGTACTTC. This translates into CASSDVRTYKQYF.

This clonotype was recorded many times. The rearrangement links TRBV6-5 to TRBJ1-4, with 10 bases fitting TRBD1. Trimming took 6 bases from V and 4 from J; bases not matched to a gene: 11. CDR3 size: 17 residues. The V gene's germline CDR1 is MNHEY and CDR2 SVGAGI. As DNA, the CDR3 is TGTGCCAGCAGGAAAAGAGCCGGGACAGGGGATAATGAAAAACTGTTTTTT. Amino acid sequence: CASRKRAGTGDNEKLFF.

This clonotype appeared many times. This sequence joins TRBV3-1 and TRBJ2-7; tentatively, D is TRBD1 (6 bases). Trimming pared 2 bases from V and 6 bases from J, leaving 14 bases between. The CDR3 loop spans 14 amino acids. From germline, CDR1 is LGHDT and CDR2 YNNKEL (reference sequence). The CDR3 sequence: CASSQRQEDGEQYF. The CDR3 nucleotides read TGTGCCAGCAGCCAACGACAGGAGGACGGCGAGCAGTACTTC.

This clonotype has more than one count but fewer than ten. The genes are TRBV7-6 and TRBJ2-1; D might be TRBD1 or TRBD2, each matching 5 bases. V lost 2 bases, J lost 3 bases, and 17 bases lay in between. CDR3 length: 17 amino acids. Germline V CDR1 and CDR2: SGHVS, FNYEAQ. CDR3 nucleotides: TGTGCCAGCAGCTTACTTAACTTGGGACCCATCTACAATGAGCAGTTCTTC. The encoded protein is CASSLLNLGPIYNEQFF.

In its sample, this clonotype was seen many times. The chain is built from TRBV18 and TRBJ1-3; D remains unclear. Trimming removed 5 bases from V and 2 bases from J, with 10 bases in between. The CDR3 loop spans 14 amino acids. Germline values: CDR1 KGHSH, CDR2 LQKENI. The CDR3 nucleotides read TGTGCCAGCTCAAGGACGGAACCTGGAAACACCATATATTTT. Amino acids: CASSRTEPGNTIYF.